The following is a T cell receptor (beta chain) sequence with its context. Its specificity is unknown. With 6 bases removed from V and 3 bases from J, the gap between germline ends came to 14 bases. The CDR3 is 15 amino acids. Germline CDR1 is MNHEY and CDR2 is SMNVEV (reference sequence). An Oncomine TCR Beta short-read assay was used to sequence the DNA from cultured CD4+ T cells. From CD4+ T cells that had been cultured, genomic DNA was extracted. TCRdb recomputed calls from the PCR reads with MiXCR, one row per CDR3 protein. The sample lists just over 3,500 distinct CDR3 sequences, 38% occurring once. The sample is drawn from a study of vaccination and CD4 T cells after COVID-19. Background on the study: Overlapping spike peptides served as the stimulus for the cells. These peptides came from SARS-CoV-2 and from the common cold coronaviruses HCoV-NL63, HCoV-OC43 and HCoV-229E. As a positive control, some control cultures were given a CEFX pool, while others were given an HIV-1 Nef pool or no peptide.

Treatment indicated: roughly 10-day PBMC culture with coronavirus spike peptide pools or control peptides (ViraFEST assay). The specimen sequenced was CD4+ T cells from blood, cultured in vitro. The gene calls are TRBV27 and TRBJ2-2, with D maybe TRBD2 (6 bases). The sequence was collected from a human donor who had recovered from COVID-19. The CDR3 sequence: CASRSGTLDTGELFF. The CDR3 coding sequence is TGTGCCAGCAGATCCGGGACTCTCGACACCGGGGAGCTGTTTTTT.